What follows are 31 T cell receptor beta chains derived from one specimen sequenced in a study of T cells after yellow fever vaccination. TCRdb processed the 5' RACE reads anew with MiXCR; each CDR3 protein has one entry. The data show about 350,000 distinct CDR3 sequences, 11% seen once. Sequencing used PBMCs, obtained on the day of the first yellow fever vaccination. The source of these receptors is a man younger than 35 who received the YFV17D yellow fever vaccine.

The rearrangement joins TRBV4-2 to TRBJ2-5; no firm D call. With 3 bases removed from V and 5 bases from J, the gap between germline ends came to 10 bases. Germline loops: CDR1 LGHNA, CDR2 YNFKEQ. This CDR3 region has 13 residues. The CDR3 nucleotides are TGTGCCAGCAGCCAGGGTGCCACGGAGACCCAGTACTTC. This codes for CASSQGATETQYF.

This clonotype has just a few counts. This chain uses TRBV24-1 with TRBJ2-1; D uncertain. This CDR3 spans 15 amino acids. The V end lost 5 bases, the J end lost 0 bases, and 10 bases lay between the germline ends. Germline-derived CDR1 and CDR2 are KGHDR and SFDVKD. The CDR3 nucleotides read TGTGCCACCAGTGGTACTAACAGCTCCTACAATGAGCAGTTCTTC. The encoded protein is CATSGTNSSYNEQFF.

A few counts support this clonotype. The V call is TRBV5-5, the J call TRBJ1-4; D is uncertain. The V and J ends lost 0 bases and 8 bases respectively, with 14 bases between them. Germline V gives CDR1 SGHKS, CDR2 YYEKEE (reference sequence). The CDR3 is 15 amino acids. CDR3 sequence: CASSLGSGVDEKLFF. The CDR3 DNA is TGTGCCAGCAGCTTGGGTTCTGGCGTCGACGAAAAACTGTTTTTT.

The table lists this clonotype with many counts. For the CDR3, the DNA is TGTGCCAGCAGCCGAGCGGGTTCCTACAATGAGCAGTTCTTC. Its protein is CASSRAGSYNEQFF. This chain connects TRBV4-2 to TRBJ2-1; possible D gene TRBD2, 6 bases. Germline V CDR1 and CDR2: LGHNA, YNFKEQ. The CDR3 covers 14 residues. The V gene lost 4 bases and the J gene lost 1 base, with 8 bases spanning the gap.

V gene TRBV12-3 or TRBV12-4 combines with J gene TRBJ1-1; D possibly corresponds to TRBD1 (5 bases). CDR3 length: 14 amino acids. The V and J ends lost 5 bases and 3 bases respectively, with 13 bases between them. The DNA of the CDR3 is TGTGCCAGCAGTGGAGGGGTGACATACACTGAAGCTTTCTTT. It encodes CASSGGVTYTEAFF.

The chain links TRBV4-2 to TRBJ2-2; D unclear. The V gene lost 0 bases and the J gene lost 0 bases, with 11 bases spanning the gap. The CDR3 spans 17 residues. Per the germline V gene, CDR1 is LGHNA and CDR2 is YNFKEQ. CDR3 in DNA: TGTGCCAGCAGCCAAGATAGGAACCAGACGAACACCGGGGAGCTGTTTTTT. Amino acid sequence: CASSQDRNQTNTGELFF.

This rearrangement joins TRBV5-1 to TRBJ2-7, with D tentatively TRBD1 or TRBD2 (5 bases each). Trimming took 5 bases from V and 5 from J, leaving 17 bases between them. Germline V CDR1 and CDR2: SGHRS, YFSETQ. The CDR3 runs to 14 residues. The CDR3 protein is CASSNGAPRDEQYV. CDR3 in DNA: TGCGCCAGCAGTAACGGGGCCCCCCGGGACGAGCAGTACGTC.

This clonotype was found a few times. The J gene is TRBJ2-3, the V gene TRBV20-1, with a tentative D call TRBD1 (7 bases). CDR3 length: 13 residues. Germline values: CDR1 DFQATT, CDR2 SNEGSKA (reference sequence). V lost 2 bases and J 6 bases, leaving 12 bases between the germline ends. In nucleotides, the CDR3 is TGCAGTGCTAGACAGGGGGGCAGGGATACGCAGTATTTT. Residues: CSARQGGRDTQYF.

This clonotype was observed a handful of times. The V and J genes are TRBV11-1 and TRBJ1-1; 10 bases map to TRBD1. This CDR3 has 18 amino acids. Losses at the gene ends were 5 bases for V and 3 bases for J; bases not matched to a gene: 15. Germline CDR1 SGHAT, CDR2 FQDESV (reference sequence). CDR3 nucleotides: TGTGCCAGCAGCGCAGGGGACAGGGGCTCGGGACTGGACACTGAAGCTTTCTTT. Translating it yields CASSAGDRGSGLDTEAFF.

V is TRBV6-2 or TRBV6-3 and J is TRBJ2-1, with D perhaps matching TRBD1 (6 bases). Deletions cut 6 bases from V and 0 bases from J, with 15 bases between. CDR1 and CDR2 from the germline V gene are MNHEY and SVGEGT. The CDR3 runs to 16 residues. In DNA form, the CDR3 reads TGTGCCAGCAGCTTCAACAGGGTCAACTCCTACAATGAGCAGTTCTTC. Encoded protein: CASSFNRVNSYNEQFF.

This clonotype was seen more than once but under ten times. The chain employs TRBV6-1 and TRBJ1-1; the D gene is possibly TRBD1 (6 bases). This CDR3 comprises 14 residues. Trimming took 6 bases from V and 4 from J, leaving 15 bases between them. Per germline, CDR1 MNHNS and CDR2 SASEGT. CDR3 in amino acids: CASRDNFRGTEAFF. The DNA for the CDR3 is TGTGCCAGCAGAGATAACTTCAGGGGCACTGAAGCTTTCTTT.

This clonotype was seen only a few times. The chain recombines TRBV7-9 with TRBJ2-1, with D unclear. Germline V gives CDR1 SEHNR, CDR2 FQNEAQ (reference sequence). This CDR3 region has 11 residues. Trimming took off 10 bases at V and 9 bases at J, with 13 bases between the two ends. This chain's CDR3 is CAILSSGEQFF. The CDR3 DNA is TGTGCCATCCTTTCTTCCGGTGAGCAGTTCTTC. The variable domain in full, completed from reference TRBV7-9 and TRBJ2-1, reads DTGVSQNPRHKITKRGQNVTFRCDPISEHNRLYWYRQTLGQGPEFLTYFQNEAQLEKSRLLSDRFSAERPKGSFSTLEIQRTEQGDSAMYLCAILSSGEQFFGPGTRLTVL.

The rearrangement links TRBV5-1 to TRBJ1-2; 7 bases fit TRBD1. Germline V CDR1 and CDR2: SGHRS, YFSETQ. The CDR3 has 15 amino acids. The V segment lost 6 bases and the J segment 1 base; nucleotides outside the gene matches: 9. The chain's CDR3 is CASTAGQSVNYGYTF. The CDR3 DNA reads as TGCGCCAGCACCGCGGGACAGAGCGTTAACTATGGCTACACCTTC. Supplemented by reference TRBV5-1 and TRBJ1-2, the full variable domain reads KAGVTQTPRYLIKTRGQQVTLSCSPISGHRSVSWYQQTPGQGLQFLFEYFSETQRNKGNFPGRFSGRQFSNSRSEMNVSTLELGDSALYLCASTAGQSVNYGYTFGSGTRLTVV.

This clonotype was recorded a few times. This CDR3 reads CSARGNSGGEQYF. CDR3 DNA: TGCAGTGCTAGAGGAAATAGTGGGGGCGAGCAGTACTTC. The genes are TRBV20-1 and TRBJ2-7; D is possibly TRBD1 or TRBD2 (5 bases each). There are 13 residues in the CDR3. Between the trimmed V and J ends, which lost 1 base and 6 bases, there was a span of 13 bases. CDR1 is DFQATT and CDR2 is SNEGSKA in the germline V gene (reference sequence).

In this sample, this clonotype turned up a few times. The CDR3 spells CASRPKAGAPNEQFF. The CDR3 DNA follows: TGTGCCAGCAGACCTAAAGCGGGGGCTCCCAATGAGCAGTTCTTC. The chain recombines TRBV6-1 with TRBJ2-1, with 8 positions matching TRBD2. V shed 6 bases and J 6 bases; nucleotides not matched to a gene: 10. CDR3 length equals 15 residues. Germline values: CDR1 MNHNS, CDR2 SASEGT.

The rearrangement links TRBV5-1 to TRBJ2-7; 12 nucleotides align to TRBD1. With 4 bases clipped from V and 5 bases from J, the junction kept 10 bases outside the gene matches. This CDR3 region has 16 residues. Germline CDR1 reads SGHRS; CDR2 reads YFSETQ. The CDR3 sequence is CASSPIIGTGGDEQYF. The CDR3 DNA reads as TGCGCCAGCAGCCCTATCATTGGGACAGGGGGCGACGAGCAGTACTTC. Variable domain in full (rest from reference TRBV5-1 and TRBJ2-7): KAGVTQTPRYLIKTRGQQVTLSCSPISGHRSVSWYQQTPGQGLQFLFEYFSETQRNKGNFPGRFSGRQFSNSRSEMNVSTLELGDSALYLCASSPIIGTGGDEQYFGPGTRLTVT.

The V gene is TRBV5-1, the J gene TRBJ2-5; D remains ambiguous. This CDR3 is built from 15 residues. Per germline, CDR1 SGHRS and CDR2 YFSETQ. The V and J ends lost 1 base and 2 bases respectively, with 12 bases between them. DNA for the CDR3: TGCGCCAGCAGCTTGTTGCACTCACCACAAGAGACCCAGTACTTC. This translates into CASSLLHSPQETQYF.

The J gene is TRBJ2-6, the V gene TRBV7-2, with D unresolved. Germline V gives CDR1 SGHTA, CDR2 FQGNSA. The CDR3 sequence is 15 residues long. Trimming cost V 5 bases and J 4 bases, with 12 bases left between them. The CDR3 is CASSRRPAGANVLTF. CDR3 nucleotide sequence: TGTGCCAGCAGCCGTCGTCCGGCGGGGGCCAACGTCCTGACTTTC.

The chain couples TRBV5-4 to TRBJ2-3; D possibly matches TRBD1 or TRBD2 (5 bases each). With 4 bases removed from V and 2 bases from J, the gap between germline ends came to 8 bases. This CDR3 contains 13 residues. Germline assignment: CDR1 SGHNT and CDR2 YYREEE (reference sequence). The CDR3 DNA sequence: TGTGCCAGCAGCAGGGACGTCACAGATACGCAGTATTTT. This gives the protein CASSRDVTDTQYF. Looking up the rest from reference TRBV5-4 and TRBJ2-3 gives the full variable domain: ETGVTQSPTHLIKTRGQQVTLRCSSQSGHNTVSWYQQALGQGPQFIFQYYREEENGRGNFPPRFSGLQFPNYSSELNVNALELDDSALYLCASSRDVTDTQYFGPGTRLTVL.

This clonotype occurred a few times. The chain links TRBV12-5 to TRBJ2-3; D call uncertain. The CDR3 extends over 11 amino acids. V lost 6 bases, J lost 5 bases, and 6 bases lay in between. The germline V gene has CDR1 LGHNT and CDR2 FRNRAP. For the CDR3, the DNA is TGTGCTAGTGGGATGGAAGATACGCAGTATTTT. It translates to CASGMEDTQYF.

This clonotype turned up a few times. The genes are TRBV29-1 and TRBJ2-7; D is unclear. This CDR3 spans 13 amino acids. CDR1 SQVTM and CDR2 ANQGSEA come from the germline V gene. Trimming stripped 3 bases from V and 3 bases from J, with 12 bases between. The CDR3 bases are TGCAGCGTTGAGTCCGGGTCCCTCTACGAGCAGTACTTC. The encoded protein is CSVESGSLYEQYF.

V gene TRBV4-3 combines with J gene TRBJ2-7; D is undetermined. Between the trimmed V and J ends, which lost 0 bases and 3 bases, there was a span of 12 bases. Germline CDR1 and CDR2: LGHNA and YSLEER. The CDR3 covers 15 residues. The CDR3, as DNA: TGCGCCAGCAGCCAAGAACCAAACTTCTACTACGAGCAGTACTTC. This translates into CASSQEPNFYYEQYF.

V and J are TRBV20-1 and TRBJ1-5; the D is unclear. CDR1 and CDR2 from the germline V gene are DFQATT and SNEGSKA (reference sequence). This CDR3 spans 13 amino acids. The ends were cut back, 2 bases at V and 3 bases at J, with 8 bases in the middle. The CDR3 spells CSARRIFNQPQHF. The CDR3 nucleotides are TGCAGTGCTAGAAGAATCTTCAATCAGCCCCAGCATTTT.

This chain connects TRBV20-1 to TRBJ1-6; D is uncertain. The germline V gene has CDR1 DFQATT and CDR2 SNEGSKA (reference sequence). Deletions cut 5 bases from V and 0 bases from J, with 14 bases between. The CDR3 has 16 residues. As DNA, the CDR3 is TGCAGTGCTTCTCAGAGACCGAGCTCCTATAATTCACCCCTCCACTTT. Protein sequence: CSASQRPSSYNSPLHF.

This clonotype showed up many times. The rearrangement links TRBV5-1 to TRBJ1-1; a possible D gene is TRBD1 (5 bases). V was clipped by 2 bases and J by 6 bases, with 17 bases between them. The CDR3 is 15 residues long. Germline CDR1 is SGHRS and CDR2 is YFSETQ. CDR3 DNA: TGCGCCAGCAGCTTCGTTGGGGGGACCCAGTCTGAAGCTTTCTTT. Its protein product is CASSFVGGTQSEAFF.

The chain joins TRBV5-1 to TRBJ2-2, with a possible D match to TRBD2 (6 bases). The CDR3 extends over 15 amino acids. Germline CDR1 and CDR2: SGHRS and YFSETQ. V shed 5 bases and J shed 5 bases, with 16 bases lying between them. This chain's CDR3 is CASSQEGFGTGELFF. The DNA of the CDR3 is TGCGCCAGCAGTCAGGAGGGTTTCGGGACCGGGGAGCTGTTTTTT.

The CDR3 sequence is CASSGVQSNYGYTF. The DNA for the CDR3 is TGTGCCAGTAGTGGCGTCCAGTCCAACTATGGCTACACCTTC. The chain employs TRBV19 and TRBJ1-2, with D unresolved. The CDR3 extends over 14 amino acids. V was pared by 5 bases and J by 2 bases, with 12 bases between. CDR1 and CDR2 from the germline V gene are LNHDA and SQIVND (reference sequence).

This clonotype was seen only a few times. This rearrangement joins TRBV7-6 to TRBJ2-1; TRBD2 might be the D (7 bases). CDR1 and CDR2 (germline): SGHVS, FNYEAQ. The CDR3 has 16 residues. The ends were cut back, 2 bases at V and 4 bases at J, with 15 bases in the middle. The CDR3 bases are TGTGCCAGCAGCTTAATTGGGGGGGCATCTTACAATGAGCAGTTCTTC. Translation: CASSLIGGASYNEQFF.

This chain joins TRBV29-1 and TRBJ2-3; D remains unclear. The germline V and J ends were trimmed by 4 bases and 1 base, with 9 bases remaining between them. Germline V lookup: CDR1 SQVTM, CDR2 ANQGSEA. The CDR3 spans 13 residues. The CDR3 DNA follows: TGCAGCGTTGTAGAACGGCGCACAGATACGCAGTATTTT. Its translation is CSVVERRTDTQYF.

The chain carries TRBV5-1 and TRBJ1-1; no clear D. V lost 0 bases and J 3 bases, leaving 12 bases between the germline ends. The CDR3 has 15 residues. CDR1 SGHRS and CDR2 YFSETQ come from the germline V gene. CDR3 sequence reads: CASSLEAGRHTEAFF. Here the CDR3 DNA reads TGCGCCAGCAGCTTGGAGGCAGGCAGGCACACTGAAGCTTTCTTT.

This clonotype was recorded a few times. The chain employs TRBV7-6 and TRBJ1-2, with TRBD1 as a possible D gene (5 bases). Trimming stripped 5 bases from V and 6 bases from J, with 16 bases between. The CDR3 consists of 14 residues. Germline assignment: CDR1 SGHVS and CDR2 FNYEAQ. The CDR3 reads CASSPSQGLNGYTF. The CDR3 DNA reads as TGTGCCAGCAGCCCATCTCAGGGATTAAATGGCTACACCTTC.